This note documents a single T cell receptor (beta chain) sequence. No antigen is known for it. One junction end disagrees with the germline gene, perhaps due to a read error. All donors comprised healthy Caucasians. Each CDR3 protein gets one entry after TCRdb re-called the 5' RACE reads with MiXCR. The table includes about 1.7 million distinct CDR3 sequences, around 29% detected once. This specimen belongs to a study of identical twins. Broader study findings: Within beta out-of-frame sequences, the excess sharing observed between twins was weaker. The models gave estimates that fell short of the out-of-frame TCR alpha sharing seen in monozygotic twins. Whereas memory repertoires showed no such difference, abundant cord blood beta clonotypes carried fewer insertions.

What was sequenced was cord blood. The clonotype originates from a newborn girl in good health.

This CDR3 is CAISEGETQCF. The CDR3 DNA follows: TGTGCCATCAGTGAAGGGGAGACCCAGTGCTTC. The chain is built from TRBV10-3 and TRBJ2-5, with D perhaps matching TRBD1 or TRBD2 (5 bases each). The CDR3 has 11 amino acids. The germline CDR1 and CDR2 sequences are ENHRY and SYGVKD.